The rows below give T cell receptor beta chains drawn from one sample of a study of T cell responses to AZD1222 COVID-19 vaccine. Here immunoSEQ multiplex PCR was the method, and the copy in TCRdb shows in-frame clones only, minus some. The sample comprises some 60,000 clones, around three quarters of which are singletons, and about 3.5% rests with the top ten. The sample in question was peripheral blood, obtained 28 days after the second AZD1222 dose. Every receptor here comes from an adult who received the AZD1222 COVID-19 vaccine. The CDR3 runs from the conserved cysteine through the conserved F or W. Fields, in order: J gene, clone size, V gene, CDR3 protein. Clone size is stated in some rows and not others, as once, few, many or a class when expanded.

>TRBJ1-1|NA|TRBV2
CASSVSRGNTEAFF
>TRBJ2-3|NA|TRBV11-3
CASSLGAGQGITDTQYF
>TRBJ1-1|NA|TRBV15
CATSRGGGWAEAFF
>TRBJ1-2|few|TRBV10-3
CAISPRGLYGYTF
>TRBJ1-2|NA|TRBV3-1/TRBV3-2
CASSPGTGGYGYTF
>TRBJ2-1|NA|TRBV11-2
CASSSEGWHNEQFF
>TRBJ2-7|NA|TRBV7-2
CASSLMQASSYEQYF
>TRBJ2-1|NA|TRBV7-2
CASSFTGTNNEQFF
>TRBJ1-2|NA|TRBV11-2
CASSSPRAYGYTF
>TRBJ1-5|NA|TRBV5-5
CASSWDRGGSQPQHF
>TRBJ2-2|NA|TRBV9
CASNPTGEVGELFF
>TRBJ1-2|NA|TRBV18
CASSLQGQKAVYGYTF
>TRBJ2-7|NA|TRBV7-2
CASSLLPGSGYEQYF
>TRBJ2-3|NA|TRBV7-3
CASSATSGGPLTDTQYF
>TRBJ1-1|NA|TRBV5-1
CASTPLNRVTSEAFF
>TRBJ1-2|few|TRBV3-1/TRBV3-2
CASSQEQGAVNYGYTF
>TRBJ2-7|few|TRBV18
CASSLARGRGYEQYF
>TRBJ2-5|NA|TRBV7-2
CASSFRQGQETQYF
>TRBJ1-5|once|TRBV6-6
CASSYGQGNQPQHF
>TRBJ2-7|NA|TRBV4-3
CASSQDKGTALSYEQYF
>TRBJ1-1|few|TRBV18
CASSLMDRDPEAFF
>TRBJ2-1|NA|TRBV12-5
CASGLPALGRGNEQFF
>TRBJ1-3|few|TRBV5-1
CASSRSQGAAGNTIYF
>TRBJ1-1|NA|TRBV5-4
CAGSWGARDTEAFF